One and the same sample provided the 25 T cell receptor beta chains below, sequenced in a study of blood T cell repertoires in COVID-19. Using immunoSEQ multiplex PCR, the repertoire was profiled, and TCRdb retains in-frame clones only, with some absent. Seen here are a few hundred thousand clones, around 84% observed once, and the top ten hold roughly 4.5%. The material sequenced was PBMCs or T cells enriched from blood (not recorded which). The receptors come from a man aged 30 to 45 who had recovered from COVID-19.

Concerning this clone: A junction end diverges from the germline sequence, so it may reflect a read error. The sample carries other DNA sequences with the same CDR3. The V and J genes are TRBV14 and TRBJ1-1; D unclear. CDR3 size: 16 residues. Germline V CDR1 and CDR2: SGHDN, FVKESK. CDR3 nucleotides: TGTGCCAGTAGCCAAGATCAGGCGGGGATAGACACTGAAGCTTTCTTT. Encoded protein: CASSQDQAGIDTEAFF.

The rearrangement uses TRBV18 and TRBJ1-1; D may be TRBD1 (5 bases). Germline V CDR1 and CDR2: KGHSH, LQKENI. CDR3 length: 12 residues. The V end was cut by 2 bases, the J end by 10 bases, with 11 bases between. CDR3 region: CASSPRGAGAFF. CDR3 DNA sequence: TGTGCCAGCTCACCAAGGGGCGCAGGAGCTTTCTTT.

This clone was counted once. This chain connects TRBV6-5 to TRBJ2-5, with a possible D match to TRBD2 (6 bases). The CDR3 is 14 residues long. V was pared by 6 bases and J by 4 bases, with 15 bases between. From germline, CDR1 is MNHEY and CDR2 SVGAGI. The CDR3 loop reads CASRMRGMRETQYF. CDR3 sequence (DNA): TGTGCCAGCAGGATGCGGGGAATGAGAGAGACCCAGTACTTC.

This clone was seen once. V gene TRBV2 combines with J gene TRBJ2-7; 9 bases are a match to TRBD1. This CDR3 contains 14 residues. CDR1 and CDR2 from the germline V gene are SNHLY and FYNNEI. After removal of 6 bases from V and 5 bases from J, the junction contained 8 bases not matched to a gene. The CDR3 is CASRPDRGGDEQYF. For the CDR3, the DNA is TGTGCCAGCAGGCCGGACAGGGGTGGCGACGAGCAGTACTTC.

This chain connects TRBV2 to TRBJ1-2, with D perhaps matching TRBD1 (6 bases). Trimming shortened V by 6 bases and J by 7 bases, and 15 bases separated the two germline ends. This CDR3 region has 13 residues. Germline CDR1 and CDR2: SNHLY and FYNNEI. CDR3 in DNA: TGTGCCAGCAGCGAGGACAGCCTGGGTGGCTACACCTTC. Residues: CASSEDSLGGYTF.

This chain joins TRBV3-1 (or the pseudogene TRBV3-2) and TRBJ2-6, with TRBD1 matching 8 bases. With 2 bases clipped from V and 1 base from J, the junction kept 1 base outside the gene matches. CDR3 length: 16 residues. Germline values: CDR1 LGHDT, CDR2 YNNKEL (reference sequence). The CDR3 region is CASSQRTGSGANVLTF. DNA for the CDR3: TGTGCCAGCAGCCAACGGACAGGGTCTGGGGCCAACGTCCTGACTTTC.

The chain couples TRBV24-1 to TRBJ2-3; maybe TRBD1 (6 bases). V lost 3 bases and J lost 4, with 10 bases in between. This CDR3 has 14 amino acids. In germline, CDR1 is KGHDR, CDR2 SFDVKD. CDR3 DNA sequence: TGTGCCACCAGTGATGCAGGGGTGGCAGATACGCAGTATTTT. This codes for CATSDAGVADTQYF.

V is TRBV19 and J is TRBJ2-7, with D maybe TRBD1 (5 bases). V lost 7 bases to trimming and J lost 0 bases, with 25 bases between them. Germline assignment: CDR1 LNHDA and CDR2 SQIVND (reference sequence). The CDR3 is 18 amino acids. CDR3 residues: CASTVRGGLGRLSYEQYF. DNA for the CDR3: TGTGCCAGTACCGTTAGGGGTGGGCTGGGAAGACTCTCCTACGAGCAGTACTTC.

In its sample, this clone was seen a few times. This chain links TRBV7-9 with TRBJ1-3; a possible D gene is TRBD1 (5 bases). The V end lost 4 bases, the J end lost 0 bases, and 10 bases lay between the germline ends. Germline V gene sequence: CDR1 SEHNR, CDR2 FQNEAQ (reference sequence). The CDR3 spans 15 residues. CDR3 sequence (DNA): TGTGCCAGCAGCTCCGGGGGGAACTCTGGAAACACCATATATTTT. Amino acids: CASSSGGNSGNTIYF. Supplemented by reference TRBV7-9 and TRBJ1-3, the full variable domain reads DTGVSQNPRHKITKRGQNVTFRCDPISEHNRLYWYRQTLGQGPEFLTYFQNEAQLEKSRLLSDRFSAERPKGSFSTLEIQRTEQGDSAMYLCASSSGGNSGNTIYFGEGSWLTVV.

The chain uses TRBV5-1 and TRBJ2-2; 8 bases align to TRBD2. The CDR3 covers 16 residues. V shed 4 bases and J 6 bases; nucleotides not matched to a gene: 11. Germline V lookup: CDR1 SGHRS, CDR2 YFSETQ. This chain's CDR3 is CASSGAPRGRSGELFF. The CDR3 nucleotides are TGCGCCAGCAGCGGCGCCCCCCGCGGGAGGTCCGGGGAGCTGTTTTTT. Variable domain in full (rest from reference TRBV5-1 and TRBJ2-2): KAGVTQTPRYLIKTRGQQVTLSCSPISGHRSVSWYQQTPGQGLQFLFEYFSETQRNKGNFPGRFSGRQFSNSRSEMNVSTLELGDSALYLCASSGAPRGRSGELFFGEGSRLTVL.

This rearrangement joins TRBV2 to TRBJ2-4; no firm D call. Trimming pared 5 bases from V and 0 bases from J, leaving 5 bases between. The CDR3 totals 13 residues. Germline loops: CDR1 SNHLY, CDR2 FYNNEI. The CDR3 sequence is CASSIQAKNIQYF. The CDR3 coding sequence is TGTGCCAGCAGTATCCAAGCCAAAAACATTCAGTACTTC.

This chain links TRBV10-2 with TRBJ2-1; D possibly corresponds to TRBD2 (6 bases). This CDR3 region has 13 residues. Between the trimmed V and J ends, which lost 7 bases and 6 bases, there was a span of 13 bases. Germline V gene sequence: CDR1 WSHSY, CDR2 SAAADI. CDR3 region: CASILSSGNEQFF. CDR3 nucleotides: TGCGCCAGCATCTTGAGTAGCGGCAATGAGCAGTTCTTC.

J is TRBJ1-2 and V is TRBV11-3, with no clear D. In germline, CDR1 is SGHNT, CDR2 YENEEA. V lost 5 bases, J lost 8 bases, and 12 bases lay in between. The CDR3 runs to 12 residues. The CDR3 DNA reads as TGTGCCAGCAGCGTACCAGGTGGGGGCTACACCTTC. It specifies CASSVPGGGYTF.

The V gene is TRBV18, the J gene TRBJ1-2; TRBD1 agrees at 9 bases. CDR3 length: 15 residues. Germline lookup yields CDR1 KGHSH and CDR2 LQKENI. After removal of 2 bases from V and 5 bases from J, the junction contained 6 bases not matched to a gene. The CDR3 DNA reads TGTGCCAGCTCACCAACGGACAGGGGCTCATATGGCTACACCTTC. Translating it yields CASSPTDRGSYGYTF. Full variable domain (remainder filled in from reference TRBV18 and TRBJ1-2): NAGVMQNPRHLVRRRGQEARLRCSPMKGHSHVYWYRQLPEEGLKFMVYLQKENIIDESGMPKERFSAEFPKEGPSILRIQQVVRGDSAAYFCASSPTDRGSYGYTFGSGTRLTVV.

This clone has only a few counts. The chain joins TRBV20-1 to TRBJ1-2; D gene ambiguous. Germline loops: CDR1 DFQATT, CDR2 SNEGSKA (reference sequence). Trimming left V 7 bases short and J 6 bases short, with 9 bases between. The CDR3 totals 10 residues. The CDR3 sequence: CSVAGNGYTF. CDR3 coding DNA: TGCAGTGTAGCGGGAAATGGCTACACCTTC.

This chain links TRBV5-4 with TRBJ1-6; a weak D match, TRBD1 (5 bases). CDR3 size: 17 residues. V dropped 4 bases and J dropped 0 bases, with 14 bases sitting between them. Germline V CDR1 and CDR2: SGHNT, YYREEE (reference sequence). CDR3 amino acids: CASSPGWGSSYNSPLHF. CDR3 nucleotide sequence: TGTGCCAGCAGCCCCGGATGGGGCAGCTCCTATAATTCACCCCTCCACTTT.

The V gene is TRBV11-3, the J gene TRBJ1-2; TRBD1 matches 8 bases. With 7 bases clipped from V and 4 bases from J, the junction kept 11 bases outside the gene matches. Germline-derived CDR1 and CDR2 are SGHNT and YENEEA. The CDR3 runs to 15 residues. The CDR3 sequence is CASTSDRGPSYGYTF. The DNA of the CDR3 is TGTGCCAGCACCTCCGACAGGGGTCCCTCCTATGGCTACACCTTC.

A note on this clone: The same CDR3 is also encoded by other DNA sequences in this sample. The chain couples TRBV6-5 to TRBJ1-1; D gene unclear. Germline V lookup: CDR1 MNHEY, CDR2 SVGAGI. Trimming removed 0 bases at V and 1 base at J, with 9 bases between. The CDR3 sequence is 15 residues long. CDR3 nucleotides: TGTGCCAGCAGTTACTCGAATCGAGCGAACACTGAAGCTTTCTTT. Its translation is CASSYSNRANTEAFF.

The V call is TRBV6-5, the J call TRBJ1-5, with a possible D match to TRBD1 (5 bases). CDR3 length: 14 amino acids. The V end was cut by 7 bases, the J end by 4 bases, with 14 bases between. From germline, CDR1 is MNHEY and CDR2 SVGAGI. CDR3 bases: TGTGCCAGCACACCCACGAAGGGGAATCAGCCCCAGCATTTT. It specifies CASTPTKGNQPQHF.

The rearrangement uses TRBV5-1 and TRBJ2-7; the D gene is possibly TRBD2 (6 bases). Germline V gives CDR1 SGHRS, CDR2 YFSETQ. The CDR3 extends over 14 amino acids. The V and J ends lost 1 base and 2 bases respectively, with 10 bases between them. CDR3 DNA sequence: TGCGCCAGCAGCTTGAGCGGCGGGACCTACGAGCAGTACTTC. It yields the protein CASSLSGGTYEQYF.

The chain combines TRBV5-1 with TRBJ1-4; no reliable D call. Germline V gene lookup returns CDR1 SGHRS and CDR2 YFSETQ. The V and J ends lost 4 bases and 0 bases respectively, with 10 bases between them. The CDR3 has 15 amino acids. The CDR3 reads CASSDGSATNEKLFF. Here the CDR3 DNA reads TGCGCCAGCAGCGACGGGAGCGCAACTAATGAAAAACTGTTTTTT.

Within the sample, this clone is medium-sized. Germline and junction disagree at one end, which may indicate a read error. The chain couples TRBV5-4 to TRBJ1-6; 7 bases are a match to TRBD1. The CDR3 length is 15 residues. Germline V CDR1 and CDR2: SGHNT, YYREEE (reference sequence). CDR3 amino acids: CASSSGTEYSSPLHF. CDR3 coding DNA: TGTGCCAGCAGCTCCGGGACAGAATATAGTTCACCCCTCCACTTT.

CDR3 in DNA: TGTGCCAGCAGCCATGACAGGGGCTCGGCCGCCTACGAGCAGTACTTC. It yields the protein CASSHDRGSAAYEQYF. The chain has TRBV5-8 and TRBJ2-7, with TRBD1 matching 8 bases. V lost 4 bases, J lost 2 bases, and 11 bases stayed unmatched. The CDR3 spans 16 residues. Germline V gene data show CDR1 as SGHTS and CDR2 as YDEGEE.

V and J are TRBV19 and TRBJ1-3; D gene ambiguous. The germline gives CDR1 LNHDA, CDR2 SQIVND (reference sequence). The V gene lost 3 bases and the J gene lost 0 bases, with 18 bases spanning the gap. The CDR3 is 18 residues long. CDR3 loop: CASSILGLGNPSGNTIYF. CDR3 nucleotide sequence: TGTGCCAGTAGTATTCTGGGTCTGGGCAACCCCTCTGGAAACACCATATATTTT. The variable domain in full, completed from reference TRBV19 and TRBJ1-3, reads DGGITQSPKYLFRKEGQNVTLSCEQNLNHDAMYWYRQDPGQGLRLIYYSQIVNDFQKGDIAEGYSVSREKKESFPLTVTSAQKNPTAFYLCASSILGLGNPSGNTIYFGEGSWLTVV.

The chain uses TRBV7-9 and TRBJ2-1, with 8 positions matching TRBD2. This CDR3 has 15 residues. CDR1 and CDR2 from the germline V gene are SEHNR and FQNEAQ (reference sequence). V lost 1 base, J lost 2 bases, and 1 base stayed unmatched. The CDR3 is CASSLVGLAYNEQFF. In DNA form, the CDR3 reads TGTGCCAGCAGCTTAGTGGGACTAGCCTACAATGAGCAGTTCTTC.